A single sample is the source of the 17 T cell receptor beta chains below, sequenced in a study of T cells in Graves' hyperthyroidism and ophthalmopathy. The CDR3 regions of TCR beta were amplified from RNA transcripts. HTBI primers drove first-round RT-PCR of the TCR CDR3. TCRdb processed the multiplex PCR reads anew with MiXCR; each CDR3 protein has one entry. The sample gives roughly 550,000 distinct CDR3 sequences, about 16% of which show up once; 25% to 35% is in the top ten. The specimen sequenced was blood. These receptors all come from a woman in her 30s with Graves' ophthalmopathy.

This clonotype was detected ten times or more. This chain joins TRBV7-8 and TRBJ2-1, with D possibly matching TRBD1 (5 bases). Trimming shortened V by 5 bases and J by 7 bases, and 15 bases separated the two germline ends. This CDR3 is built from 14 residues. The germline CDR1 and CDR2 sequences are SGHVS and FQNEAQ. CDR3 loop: CASSQSSRGNEQFF. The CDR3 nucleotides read TGTGCCAGCAGCCAAAGCTCTAGGGGTAATGAGCAGTTCTTC.

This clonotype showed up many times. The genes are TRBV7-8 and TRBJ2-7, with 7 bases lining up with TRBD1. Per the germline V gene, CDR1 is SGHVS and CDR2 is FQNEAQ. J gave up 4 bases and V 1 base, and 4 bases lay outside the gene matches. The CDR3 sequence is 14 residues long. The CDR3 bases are TGTGCCAGCAGCTTAGTGGACAGGAGGTACGAGCAGTACTTC. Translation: CASSLVDRRYEQYF. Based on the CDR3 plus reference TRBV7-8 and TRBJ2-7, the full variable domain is GAGVSQSPRYKVAKRGQDVALRCDPISGHVSLFWYQQALGQGPEFLTYFQNEAQLDKSGLPSDRFFAERPEGSVSTLKIQRTQQEDSAVYLCASSLVDRRYEQYFGPGTRLTVT.

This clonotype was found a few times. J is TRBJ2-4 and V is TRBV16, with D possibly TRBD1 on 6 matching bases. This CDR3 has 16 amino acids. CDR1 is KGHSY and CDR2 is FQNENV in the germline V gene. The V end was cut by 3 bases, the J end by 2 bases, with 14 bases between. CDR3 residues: CASSHPTGFTKNIQYF. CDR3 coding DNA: TGTGCCAGCAGCCATCCAACAGGGTTCACCAAAAACATTCAGTACTTC.

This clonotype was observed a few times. The CDR3 is CASSLEGSPSTDTQYF. DNA for the CDR3: TGTGCCAGCAGCTTAGAAGGGTCTCCTAGCACAGATACGCAGTATTTT. This rearrangement joins TRBV7-2 to TRBJ2-3; no definite D call. Trimming shortened V by 1 base and J by 0 bases, and 11 bases separated the two germline ends. The germline CDR1 and CDR2 sequences are SGHTA and FQGNSA. The CDR3 totals 16 residues.

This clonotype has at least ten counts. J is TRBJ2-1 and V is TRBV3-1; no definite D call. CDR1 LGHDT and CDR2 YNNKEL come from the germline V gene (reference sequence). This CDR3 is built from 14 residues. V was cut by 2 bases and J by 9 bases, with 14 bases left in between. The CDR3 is CASSQPPGVGEQFF. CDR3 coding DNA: TGTGCCAGCAGCCAACCGCCGGGTGTAGGTGAGCAGTTCTTC.

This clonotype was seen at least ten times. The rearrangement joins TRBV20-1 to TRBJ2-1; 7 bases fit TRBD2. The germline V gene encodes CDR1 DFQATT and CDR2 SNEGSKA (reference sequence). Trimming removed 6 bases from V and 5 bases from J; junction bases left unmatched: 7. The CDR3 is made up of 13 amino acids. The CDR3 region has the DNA TGCAGTGCCGTGGGGGGGGTCGACAATGAGCAGTTCTTC. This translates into CSAVGGVDNEQFF.

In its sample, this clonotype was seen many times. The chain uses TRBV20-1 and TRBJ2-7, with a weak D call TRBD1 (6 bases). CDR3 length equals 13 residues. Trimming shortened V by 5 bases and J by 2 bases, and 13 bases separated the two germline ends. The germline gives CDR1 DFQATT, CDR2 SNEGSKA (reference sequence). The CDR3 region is CSAGGQSAYEQYF. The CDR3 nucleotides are TGCAGTGCTGGCGGACAGTCGGCCTACGAGCAGTACTTC.

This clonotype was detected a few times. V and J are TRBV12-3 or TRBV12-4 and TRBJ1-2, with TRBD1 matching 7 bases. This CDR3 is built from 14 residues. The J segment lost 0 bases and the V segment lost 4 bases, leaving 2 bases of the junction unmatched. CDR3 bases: TGTGCCAGCAGTTCCGGGACAGCTAACTATGGCTACACCTTC. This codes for CASSSGTANYGYTF.

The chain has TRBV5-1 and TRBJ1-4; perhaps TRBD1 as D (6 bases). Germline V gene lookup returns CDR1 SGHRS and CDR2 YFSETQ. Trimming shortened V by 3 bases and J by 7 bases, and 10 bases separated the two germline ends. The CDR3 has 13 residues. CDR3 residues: CASSSGAREKLFF. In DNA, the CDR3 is TGCGCCAGCAGCTCGGGGGCTCGTGAAAAACTGTTTTTT.

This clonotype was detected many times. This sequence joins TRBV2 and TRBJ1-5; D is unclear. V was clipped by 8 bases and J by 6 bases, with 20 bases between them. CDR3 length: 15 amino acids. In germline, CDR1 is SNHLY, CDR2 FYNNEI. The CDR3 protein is CASSQEVSEVQPQHF. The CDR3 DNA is TGTGCCAGCTCGCAAGAAGTGAGTGAGGTTCAGCCCCAGCATTTT. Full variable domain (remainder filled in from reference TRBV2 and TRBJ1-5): EPEVTQTPSHQVTQMGQEVILRCVPISNHLYFYWYRQILGQKVEFLVSFYNNEISEKSEIFDDQFSVERPDGSNFTLKIRSTKLEDSAMYFCASSQEVSEVQPQHFGDGTRLSIL.

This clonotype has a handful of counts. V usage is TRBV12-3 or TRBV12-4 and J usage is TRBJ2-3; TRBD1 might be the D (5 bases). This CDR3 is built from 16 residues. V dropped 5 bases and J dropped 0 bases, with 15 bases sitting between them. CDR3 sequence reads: CASSRSHRGSTDTQYF. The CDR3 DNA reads TGTGCCAGCAGTCGCTCCCATAGGGGTAGCACAGATACGCAGTATTTT.

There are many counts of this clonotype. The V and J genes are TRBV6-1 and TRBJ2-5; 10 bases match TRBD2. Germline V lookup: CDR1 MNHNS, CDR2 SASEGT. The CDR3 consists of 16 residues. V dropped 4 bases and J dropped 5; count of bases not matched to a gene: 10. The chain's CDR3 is CASSGSGRADLETQYF. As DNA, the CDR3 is TGTGCCAGCAGTGGAAGCGGGAGGGCCGATCTGGAGACCCAGTACTTC.

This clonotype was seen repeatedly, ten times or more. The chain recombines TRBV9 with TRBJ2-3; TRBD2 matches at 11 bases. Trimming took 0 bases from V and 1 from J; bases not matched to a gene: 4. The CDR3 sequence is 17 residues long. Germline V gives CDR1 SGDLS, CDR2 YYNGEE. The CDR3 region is CASSVAGTSGRTDTQYF. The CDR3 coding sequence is TGTGCCAGCAGCGTAGCCGGGACTAGCGGCCGCACAGATACGCAGTATTTT.

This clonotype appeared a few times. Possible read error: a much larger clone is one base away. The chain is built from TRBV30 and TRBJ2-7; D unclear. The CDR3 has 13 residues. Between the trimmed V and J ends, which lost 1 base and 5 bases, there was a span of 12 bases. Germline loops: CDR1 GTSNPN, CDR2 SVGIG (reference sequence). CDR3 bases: TGTGCCTGGAGTGCGTCCAACAGCCACGAGCAGTACTTC. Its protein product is CAWSASNSHEQYF.

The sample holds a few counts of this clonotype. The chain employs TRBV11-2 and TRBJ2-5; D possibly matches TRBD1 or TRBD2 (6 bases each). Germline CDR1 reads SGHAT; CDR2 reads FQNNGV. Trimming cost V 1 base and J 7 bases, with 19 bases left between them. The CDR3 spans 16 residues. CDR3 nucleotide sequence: TGTGCCAGCAGCTTAGGATGGACAGCGGGTGTAGGGACCCAGTACTTC. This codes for CASSLGWTAGVGTQYF.

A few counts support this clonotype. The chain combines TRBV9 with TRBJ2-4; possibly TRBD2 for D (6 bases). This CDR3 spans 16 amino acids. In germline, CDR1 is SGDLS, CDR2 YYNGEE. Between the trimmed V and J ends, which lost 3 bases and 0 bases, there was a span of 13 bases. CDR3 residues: CASSEEGGGAKNIQYF. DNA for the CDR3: TGTGCCAGCAGCGAAGAGGGAGGTGGAGCCAAAAACATTCAGTACTTC.

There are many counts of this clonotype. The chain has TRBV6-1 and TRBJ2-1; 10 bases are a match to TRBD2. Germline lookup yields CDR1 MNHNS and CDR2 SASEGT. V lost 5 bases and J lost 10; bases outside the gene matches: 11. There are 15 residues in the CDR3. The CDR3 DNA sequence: TGTGCCAGCAGTCACACTAGCGGGGATGCCGGGGAGCAGTTCTTC. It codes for CASSHTSGDAGEQFF.